These 26 T cell receptor beta chains were sequenced from one sample in a study of blood T cell repertoires in COVID-19. Produced via immunoSEQ multiplex PCR; TCRdb's table is partial and in-frame only. The sample carries 250,000 or so clones, around 87% recorded once. The sequenced sample was peripheral blood. Receptor source: a woman aged 55-69 years with COVID-19, enrolled during active disease.

CDR3 sequence: CASSPGTGDTEAFF. The CDR3, as DNA: TGTGCCAGCAGCCCTGGGACAGGGGACACTGAAGCTTTCTTT. The chain recombines TRBV4-2 with TRBJ1-1, with 10 bases lining up with TRBD1. The germline V gene encodes CDR1 LGHNA and CDR2 YNFKEQ. This CDR3 contains 14 residues. Trimming removed 4 bases from V and 3 bases from J; junction bases left unmatched: 2.

This clone appeared a single time. The rearrangement links TRBV28 to TRBJ2-7, with D perhaps TRBD2 (6 bases). The V end lost 6 bases, the J end lost 3 bases, and 6 bases lay between the germline ends. CDR1 MDHEN and CDR2 SYDVKM come from the germline V gene. This CDR3 contains 11 residues. The CDR3 region is CASREGYEQYF. CDR3 bases: TGTGCCAGCAGGGAGGGCTACGAGCAGTACTTC.

The CDR3 sequence: CASSPRTTGKNTEAFF. The CDR3 nucleotides are TGTGCCAGCAGCCCACGTACTACAGGGAAGAACACTGAAGCTTTCTTT. V usage is TRBV4-2 and J usage is TRBJ1-1, with TRBD1 as a possible D gene (6 bases). The CDR3 is 16 residues long. Trimming stripped 4 bases from V and 1 base from J, with 16 bases between. Germline loops: CDR1 LGHNA, CDR2 YNFKEQ.

The gene calls are TRBV6-5 and TRBJ1-1; D is uncertain. With 3 bases removed from V and 2 bases from J, the gap between germline ends came to 10 bases. Germline lookup yields CDR1 MNHEY and CDR2 SVGAGI. The CDR3 is 14 residues long. The CDR3 region is CASSYGAVNTEAFF. In DNA, the CDR3 is TGTGCCAGCAGTTATGGAGCCGTTAACACTGAAGCTTTCTTT.

This rearrangement joins TRBV5-4 to TRBJ2-1; 7 bases match TRBD1. The germline CDR1 and CDR2 sequences are SGHNT and YYREEE (reference sequence). Trimming removed 4 bases from V and 0 bases from J; junction bases left unmatched: 4. The CDR3 loop spans 15 amino acids. The CDR3 sequence is CASSPGGSSYNEQFF. The CDR3 DNA is TGTGCCAGCAGCCCAGGGGGTAGCTCCTACAATGAGCAGTTCTTC. Variable domain in full (rest from reference TRBV5-4 and TRBJ2-1): ETGVTQSPTHLIKTRGQQVTLRCSSQSGHNTVSWYQQALGQGPQFIFQYYREEENGRGNFPPRFSGLQFPNYSSELNVNALELDDSALYLCASSPGGSSYNEQFFGPGTRLTVL.

The chain links TRBV9 to TRBJ1-2; 8 bases line up with TRBD1. The CDR3 runs 14 residues. V lost 0 bases and J lost 4; bases outside the gene matches: 2. Per the germline V gene, CDR1 is SGDLS and CDR2 is YYNGEE. The CDR3 loop reads CASSVAGQGYGYTF. In DNA, the CDR3 is TGTGCCAGCAGCGTAGCCGGACAGGGCTATGGCTACACCTTC.

This chain connects TRBV30 to TRBJ1-4; 12 nucleotides agree with TRBD1. CDR1 GTSNPN and CDR2 SVGIG come from the germline V gene (reference sequence). V lost 2 bases and J lost 2; bases outside the gene matches: 3. The CDR3 has 16 residues. The CDR3 nucleotides are TGTGCCTGGAGTTCGGGACAGGGGGCGACTAATGAAAAACTGTTTTTT. This codes for CAWSSGQGATNEKLFF.

The V gene is TRBV16, the J gene TRBJ1-1; tentative D call: TRBD1 (5 bases). This CDR3 has 13 residues. The V gene's germline CDR1 is KGHSY and CDR2 FQNENV. V lost 0 bases to trimming and J lost 11 bases, with 13 bases between them. The CDR3 here is CASSQSIGGEAFF. The DNA for the CDR3 is TGTGCCAGCAGCCAATCGATAGGAGGGGAGGCTTTCTTT. Looking up the rest from reference TRBV16 and TRBJ1-1 gives the full variable domain: GEEVAQTPKHLVRGEGQKAKLYCAPIKGHSYVFWYQQVLKNEFKFLISFQNENVFDETGMPKERFSAKCLPNSPCSLEIQATKLEDSAVYFCASSQSIGGEAFFGQGTRLTVV.

The chain has TRBV27 and TRBJ2-1, with a possible D match to TRBD2 (7 bases). CDR1 is MNHEY, CDR2 SMNVEV, per germline (reference sequence). The V end was cut by 7 bases, the J end by 10 bases, with 20 bases between. This CDR3 is 14 amino acids long. The CDR3 sequence is CASKGGADAREQFF. The CDR3 region has the DNA TGTGCCAGCAAAGGGGGGGCTGACGCTAGGGAGCAGTTCTTC.

This chain joins TRBV19 and TRBJ1-4; the match to TRBD1 covers 9 bases. The V and J ends lost 6 bases and 7 bases, in that order; junction bases with no gene match: 9. The CDR3 spans 15 residues. Germline CDR1 reads LNHDA; CDR2 reads SQIVND (reference sequence). CDR3 sequence: CASSGTGSGGEKLFF. As DNA, the CDR3 is TGTGCCAGTAGCGGGACAGGGTCCGGCGGTGAAAAACTGTTTTTT. Using reference TRBV19 and TRBJ1-4 for the parts outside the CDR3, the full variable domain is DGGITQSPKYLFRKEGQNVTLSCEQNLNHDAMYWYRQDPGQGLRLIYYSQIVNDFQKGDIAEGYSVSREKKESFPLTVTSAQKNPTAFYLCASSGTGSGGEKLFFGSGTQLSVL.

The V gene is TRBV19, the J gene TRBJ2-1; no clear D gene. CDR1 is LNHDA, CDR2 SQIVND, per germline (reference sequence). The length of the CDR3 is 13 residues. Trimming shortened V by 4 bases and J by 5 bases, and 9 bases separated the two germline ends. CDR3 sequence: CASSTARNNEQFF. As DNA, the CDR3 is TGTGCCAGTAGTACAGCCAGGAACAATGAGCAGTTCTTC.

A single count supports this clone. J is TRBJ2-7 and V is TRBV6-1; D gene uncertain. From germline, CDR1 is MNHNS and CDR2 SASEGT. Deletions cut 2 bases from V and 7 bases from J, with 12 bases between. The CDR3 runs to 13 residues. CDR3 region: CASSEFKAGEQYF. For the CDR3, the DNA is TGTGCCAGCAGTGAATTTAAGGCCGGGGAGCAGTACTTC.

CDR3 coding DNA: TGTGCCAGCGGCAGGGCCTCACAGGGGACCAAGAACTCTGGGGCCAACGTCCTGACTTTC. Encoded protein: CASGRASQGTKNSGANVLTF. This chain links TRBV2 with TRBJ2-6, with 7 bases identical to TRBD1. This CDR3 has 20 amino acids. Germline-derived CDR1 and CDR2 are SNHLY and FYNNEI. V gave up 8 bases and J gave up 0 bases; unmatched junction bases: 19.

J is TRBJ1-4 and V is TRBV3-1 (or the pseudogene TRBV3-2); D unclear. Trimming cost V 4 bases and J 7 bases, with 13 bases left between them. Germline lookup yields CDR1 LGHDT and CDR2 YNNKEL (reference sequence). The CDR3 covers 14 residues. The CDR3 sequence is CASSPPLYTEKLFF. As DNA, the CDR3 is TGTGCCAGCAGCCCCCCCCTTTACACTGAAAAACTGTTTTTT.

The J gene is TRBJ1-5, the V gene TRBV5-5; 8 positions agree with TRBD1. The germline V gene encodes CDR1 SGHKS and CDR2 YYEKEE (reference sequence). The CDR3 has 15 residues. J was trimmed by 3 bases and V by 4 bases; bases with no gene match: 6. Here the CDR3 reads CASSRDRPANQPQHF. In DNA, the CDR3 is TGTGCCAGCAGCCGGGACAGGCCGGCCAATCAGCCCCAGCATTTT.

This chain links TRBV27 with TRBJ1-1; 7 bases are a match to TRBD1. This CDR3 has 15 amino acids. The trim removed 2 bases at V and 4 bases at J, leaving 7 bases unmatched. Germline lookup yields CDR1 MNHEY and CDR2 SMNVEV (reference sequence). The CDR3 nucleotides are TGTGCCAGCAGTTTAACAGGGGTGGTGGTCACTGAAGCTTTCTTT. As protein: CASSLTGVVVTEAFF.

V gene TRBV5-1 combines with J gene TRBJ1-5; 7 positions match TRBD1. Germline V gives CDR1 SGHRS, CDR2 YFSETQ. Unmatched junction bases numbered 6, after V lost 4 bases and J lost 5 bases. This CDR3 is built from 14 residues. DNA of the CDR3: TGCGCCAGCAGCGAGGGGACAGCGCATCAGCCCCAGCATTTT. This translates into CASSEGTAHQPQHF.

This rearrangement joins TRBV5-1 to TRBJ2-2, with 16 nucleotides matching TRBD2. J lost 3 bases, V lost 4 bases, and 12 bases had no gene match. This CDR3 is 20 amino acids long. Germline V lookup: CDR1 SGHRS, CDR2 YFSETQ. The DNA of the CDR3 is TGCGCCAGCAGCAAGGGGACTAGCGGGGGGGCCTGGCGCGACACCGGGGAGCTGTTTTTT. Protein sequence: CASSKGTSGGAWRDTGELFF.

The chain links TRBV30 to TRBJ1-2; D is possibly TRBD1 (5 bases). V dropped 3 bases and J dropped 2 bases, with 10 bases sitting between them. The CDR3 spans 13 residues. Germline CDR1 GTSNPN, CDR2 SVGIG (reference sequence). CDR3 coding DNA: TGTGCCTGGAGCGCGGGACCGAACTATGGCTACACCTTC. Its translation: CAWSAGPNYGYTF.

The chain is built from TRBV18 and TRBJ1-1, with 7 bases matching TRBD1. This CDR3 is built from 15 residues. V lost 4 bases to trimming and J lost 2 bases; unmatched junction nucleotides: 7. CDR1 and CDR2 (germline): KGHSH, LQKENI. CDR3 nucleotides: TGTGCCAGCTCACTGTTAGGGGGCACTAACACTGAAGCTTTCTTT. Translating it yields CASSLLGGTNTEAFF. Based on the CDR3 plus reference TRBV18 and TRBJ1-1, the full variable domain is NAGVMQNPRHLVRRRGQEARLRCSPMKGHSHVYWYRQLPEEGLKFMVYLQKENIIDESGMPKERFSAEFPKEGPSILRIQQVVRGDSAAYFCASSLLGGTNTEAFFGQGTRLTVV.

This clone was picked up one time. V and J are TRBV7-2 and TRBJ1-2, with D possibly being TRBD1 (5 bases). Trimming stripped 1 base from V and 2 bases from J, with 11 bases between. The CDR3 runs 15 residues. Looked up from germline, CDR1 is SGHTA and CDR2 is FQGNSA. In DNA, the CDR3 is TGTGCCAGCAGCTTAGATTTGACAGCAAACTATGGCTACACCTTC. Its translation is CASSLDLTANYGYTF.

This sequence joins TRBV18 and TRBJ1-2, with D tentatively TRBD1 (5 bases). Germline loops: CDR1 KGHSH, CDR2 LQKENI. The CDR3 runs 17 residues. Between the trimmed V and J ends, which lost 3 bases and 8 bases, there was a span of 25 bases. As DNA, the CDR3 is TGTGCCAGCTCACCGACACGTCAACTGACAGTGTGGAAGGGCTACACCTTC. Translating gives CASSPTRQLTVWKGYTF.

This clone was detected only once. The chain employs TRBV6-2 or TRBV6-3 and TRBJ1-1; possible D gene TRBD1, 5 bases. This CDR3 spans 13 amino acids. Germline V CDR1 and CDR2: MNHEY, SVGEGT. Trimming left V 4 bases short and J 6 bases short, with 12 bases between. In DNA form, the CDR3 reads TGTGCCAGCAGTTGGACATTGGGTGCTGAAGCTTTCTTT. Its protein product is CASSWTLGAEAFF.

The chain links TRBV9 to TRBJ1-1, with D unresolved. The CDR3 extends over 13 amino acids. With 0 bases removed from V and 4 bases from J, the gap between germline ends came to 7 bases. Germline CDR1 and CDR2: SGDLS and YYNGEE. This CDR3 reads CASSVDVLTEAFF. In DNA, the CDR3 is TGTGCCAGCAGCGTAGATGTCCTCACTGAAGCTTTCTTT. Filled out from reference TRBV9 and TRBJ1-1, the complete variable domain reads DSGVTQTPKHLITATGQRVTLRCSPRSGDLSVYWYQQSLDQGLQFLIQYYNGEERAKGNILERFSAQQFPDLHSELNLSSLELGDSALYFCASSVDVLTEAFFGQGTRLTVV.

This chain uses TRBV19 with TRBJ1-5, with D hard to call. Germline CDR1 LNHDA, CDR2 SQIVND (reference sequence). V lost 5 bases to trimming and J lost 7 bases, with 15 bases between them. The CDR3 contains 14 residues. CDR3 DNA sequence: TGTGCCAGTAGTCGTCGCGGGGAGGACCAGCCCCAGCATTTT. Translation: CASSRRGEDQPQHF.

The genes are TRBV5-1 and TRBJ1-6, with no clear D. This CDR3 is 14 amino acids long. The V gene lost 4 bases and the J gene lost 7 bases, with 12 bases spanning the gap. CDR1 is SGHRS and CDR2 is YFSETQ in the germline V gene. The CDR3 nucleotides read TGCGCCAGCAGCGTAACCTCGGGGAATTCACCCCTCCACTTT. It yields the protein CASSVTSGNSPLHF.